These T cell receptor beta chains were read from a single sample in a study of breast tumors, draining lymph nodes, adjacent tissues. TCRdb itself ran the multiplex PCR reads through MiXCR, one entry per CDR3 protein. The data contain around 290,000 distinct CDR3 sequences, 30% of them singletons. Sequenced sample: axillary lymph node tissue. The receptors were gathered from a female donor with breast cancer. Some clones in this sample may be carry-over from other donors' samples. CDR3s include the opening cysteine and the closing phenylalanine or tryptophan. Each record gives: D gene, clone size, J gene, V gene, CDR3 DNA, CDR3 protein. The D gene is left open where the match is weak. Rows may omit the clone size; those that give it use once, few, many or a size class.

d_call: TRBD1; clone_size: many; j_call: TRBJ2-1; v_call: TRBV6-1; cdr3_nt: TGTGCCAGCACTTTAGGGACAGCGAACAATGAGCAGTTCTTC; cdr3_aa: CASTLGTANNEQFF
d_call: -; clone_size: many; j_call: TRBJ2-2; v_call: TRBV10-3; cdr3_nt: TGTGCCGTTAGCGGGAACACCGGGGAGCTGTTTTTT; cdr3_aa: CAVSGNTGELFF
d_call: -; clone_size: few; j_call: TRBJ2-2; v_call: TRBV28; cdr3_nt: TGTGCCAGCAGCCCCGCGGGACAGATAACCGGGGAGCTGTTTTTT; cdr3_aa: CASSPAGQITGELFF
d_call: -; clone_size: many; j_call: TRBJ2-5; v_call: TRBV6-1; cdr3_nt: TGTGCCAGCGGGGGACGGTCGGGCCCCCAGTACTTC; cdr3_aa: CASGGRSGPQYF
d_call: -; clone_size: few; j_call: TRBJ2-7; v_call: TRBV30; cdr3_nt: TGTGCCTGGCGTAAACCCTATGACTCAACCTACGAGCAGTACTTC; cdr3_aa: CAWRKPYDSTYEQYF
d_call: -; clone_size: -; j_call: TRBJ1-4; v_call: TRBV10-1; cdr3_nt: TGCGCCAGCAGTGACAAACGGCCGGATGAAAAACTGTTTTTT; cdr3_aa: CASSDKRPDEKLFF
d_call: -; clone_size: -; j_call: TRBJ1-5; v_call: TRBV2; cdr3_nt: TGTGCCAGCAGTGAGGGGGGTTGGGGTAATCAGCCCCAGCATTTT; cdr3_aa: CASSEGGWGNQPQHF
d_call: -; clone_size: many; j_call: TRBJ1-2; v_call: TRBV5-8; cdr3_nt: TGTGCCAGCAGCGCGTATTCGAGACTCGGCTACACCTTC; cdr3_aa: CASSAYSRLGYTF
d_call: -; clone_size: -; j_call: TRBJ1-2; v_call: TRBV20-1; cdr3_nt: TGCAGCGCTCAAACTCAGGGTTCGGATAGCTACACCTTC; cdr3_aa: CSAQTQGSDSYTF
d_call: TRBD2; clone_size: many; j_call: TRBJ2-3; v_call: TRBV7-2; cdr3_nt: TGTGCCAGCAGCTTAGCTAGCGGGAGGACAGATACGCAGTATTTT; cdr3_aa: CASSLASGRTDTQYF
d_call: -; clone_size: many; j_call: TRBJ1-2; v_call: TRBV6-5; cdr3_nt: TGTGCCAGCAGCCCCGACGACAGGCGGTCTACTAACTATGGCTACACCTTC; cdr3_aa: CASSPDDRRSTNYGYTF
d_call: TRBD1; clone_size: once; j_call: TRBJ1-5; v_call: TRBV3-1; cdr3_nt: TGTGCCAGCAGCCAAGACGGGACAGAAAATCAGCCCCAGCATTTT; cdr3_aa: CASSQDGTENQPQHF